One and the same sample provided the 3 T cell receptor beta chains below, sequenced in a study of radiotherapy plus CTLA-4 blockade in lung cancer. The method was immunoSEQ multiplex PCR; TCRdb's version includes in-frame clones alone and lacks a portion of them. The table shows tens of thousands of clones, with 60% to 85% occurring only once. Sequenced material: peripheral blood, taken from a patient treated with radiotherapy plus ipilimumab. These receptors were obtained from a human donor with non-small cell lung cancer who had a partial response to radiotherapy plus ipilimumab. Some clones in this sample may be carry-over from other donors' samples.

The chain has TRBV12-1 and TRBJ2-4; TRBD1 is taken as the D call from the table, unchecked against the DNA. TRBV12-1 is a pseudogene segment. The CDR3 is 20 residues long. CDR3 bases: TGTGCCAGCAGCTTTCCCTTTTCGGAAACAGGGGATTTAGCCAAAAACATTCAGTACTTC. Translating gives CASSFPFSETGDLAKNIQYF.

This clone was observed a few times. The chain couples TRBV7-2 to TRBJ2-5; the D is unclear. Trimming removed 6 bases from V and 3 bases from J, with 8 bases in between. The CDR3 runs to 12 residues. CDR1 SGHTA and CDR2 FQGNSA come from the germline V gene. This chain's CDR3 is CASSHLEETQYF. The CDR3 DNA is TGTGCCAGCAGTCATTTAGAAGAGACCCAGTACTTC.

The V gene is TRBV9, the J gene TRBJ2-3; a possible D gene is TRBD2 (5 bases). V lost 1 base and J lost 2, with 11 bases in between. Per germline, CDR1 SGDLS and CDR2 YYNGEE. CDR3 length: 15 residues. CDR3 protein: CASSVHEGSTDTQYF. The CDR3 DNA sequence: TGTGCCAGCAGCGTACACGAGGGATCCACAGATACGCAGTATTTT.